This TCR beta chain was captured in a study of cytomegalovirus exposure and HLA in healthy donors. PCR was performed using 60 Vbeta and 13 Jbeta primers. Assay used: immunoSEQ multiplex PCR; TCRdb lists only in-frame clones, some missing. This sample has about 200,000 clones, with 55% to 75% found just once. This clone was recorded only once. Germline V lookup: CDR1 LNHDA, CDR2 SQIVND (reference sequence). The junction had 7 bases not matched to a gene; V was cut back by 4 bases and J by 7 bases. The CDR3 length is 13 residues. The sequence was obtained from a man in his forties in good health and CMV-seropositive. The sample consisted of PBMCs. The chain has TRBV19 and TRBJ2-7; 7 bases agree with TRBD1. This CDR3 is CASSRGTESEQYF. As DNA, the CDR3 is TGTGCCAGTAGTAGGGGGACAGAGTCTGAGCAGTACTTC. The whole variable domain, remainder taken from reference TRBV19 and TRBJ2-7, is DGGITQSPKYLFRKEGQNVTLSCEQNLNHDAMYWYRQDPGQGLRLIYYSQIVNDFQKGDIAEGYSVSREKKESFPLTVTSAQKNPTAFYLCASSRGTESEQYFGPGTRLTVT.